This is a list of T cell receptor beta chains from one sample in a study of T cell responses to AZD1222 COVID-19 vaccine. Profiling relied on immunoSEQ multiplex PCR, and the TCRdb table lists in-frame clones only, not all of them. The sample has around 140,000 clones; roughly nine tenths are singletons. Sequencing was performed on peripheral blood, taken 28 days after the second AZD1222 dose. These receptors originate from an adult who received the AZD1222 COVID-19 vaccine. The CDR3 runs from the conserved cysteine through the conserved F or W. The D gene is left open where the match is weak. Expanded clones are given a class, and other clones once, few, many or no size at all.

J gene	D gene	V gene	clone size	CDR3 DNA	CDR3 protein
TRBJ1-5	.	TRBV30	.	TGTGCCTGGAGTGTTGCTGGGGAGCAGCCCCAGCATTTT	CAWSVAGEQPQHF
TRBJ2-3	.	TRBV5-8	.	TGTGCCAGCAGCTTGGCCCCCCGGGGGTGGGGCACAGATACGCAGTATTTT	CASSLAPRGWGTDTQYF
TRBJ2-7	.	TRBV6-5	.	TGTGCCAGCAGTTACTCGGGCTCAGCCCACGAGCAGTACTTC	CASSYSGSAHEQYF
TRBJ1-2	.	TRBV7-2	once	TGTGCCAGCAGCTTAGGATCCGGCAACAGCCTCTATGGCTACACCTTC	CASSLGSGNSLYGYTF
TRBJ2-5	.	TRBV30	.	TGTGCCTGGAGCGTCGTGGAGACCCAGTACTTC	CAWSVVETQYF
TRBJ1-3	.	TRBV19	.	TGTGCCTCGGGGGTCTCTGGAAACACCATATATTTT	CASGVSGNTIYF
TRBJ1-2	.	TRBV6-2/TRBV6-3	.	TGTGCCAGCAGTTACTCGGGGAGCTTGTCGGGCTTC	CASSYSGSLSGF
TRBJ2-5	TRBD1	TRBV7-2	.	TGTGCCAGCAGCTTAAGTAGACAGGGGGAGACCCAGTACTTC	CASSLSRQGETQYF
TRBJ2-5	.	TRBV12-3/TRBV12-4	.	TGTGCCAGCAGTCCCCCGGGAGTTGGGACCCAGTACTTC	CASSPPGVGTQYF
TRBJ2-7	TRBD1	TRBV11-3	.	TGTGCCAGCAGCTTCCTTTGGGACAGGGACCGATCCTACGAGCAGTACTTC	CASSFLWDRDRSYEQYF
TRBJ1-6	TRBD1	TRBV7-2	.	TGTGCCAGCAGCTTCAGGACAGGGGGCCCCTATAATTCACCCCTCCACTTT	CASSFRTGGPYNSPLHF
TRBJ1-5	.	TRBV7-8	once	TGTGCCAGCAGCCCCACGCGGGCCGGAGGGCAGCCCCAGCATTTT	CASSPTRAGGQPQHF
TRBJ2-2	.	TRBV7-7	.	TGTGCTAGCAGGCCGGGAGCCCCGGGGACCGGGGAGCTGTTTTTT	CASRPGAPGTGELFF
TRBJ2-1	.	TRBV28	.	TGTGCCAGCAGTTCCAGCGCGTGGTCCTACAATGAGCAGTTCTTC	CASSSSAWSYNEQFF
TRBJ1-1	TRBD1	TRBV29-1	.	TGCAGCGTTGAGCAGGGGGTAGAAGCTTTCTTT	CSVEQGVEAFF
TRBJ2-4	.	TRBV6-6	.	TGTGCCAGCAGTTACACGGTAGCCAAAAACATTCAGTACTTC	CASSYTVAKNIQYF
TRBJ1-2	.	TRBV27	once	TGTGCCAGCAGTCGGCGCGTGGGGGGCACTGCTGGCGGCTACACCTTC	CASSRRVGGTAGGYTF
TRBJ1-5	.	TRBV3-1/TRBV3-2	few	TGTGCCAGCAGTCACACAGGGAATCAGCCCCAGCATTTT	CASSHTGNQPQHF
TRBJ2-1	.	TRBV30	.	TGTGCCTGGAGTAGAGGCGGGATCTACAATGAGCAGTTCTTC	CAWSRGGIYNEQFF
TRBJ2-2	.	TRBV10-2	.	TGCGCCAGCAGTGCCCCCCCGGCGGGACTCCCCGATCTAACCGGGGAGCTGTTTTTT	CASSAPPAGLPDLTGELFF
TRBJ2-7	.	TRBV30	.	TGTGCCTGGAGCCGAAACAGGGTGGGGTTCTCCTACGAGCAGTACTTC	CAWSRNRVGFSYEQYF
TRBJ2-7	TRBD2	TRBV7-9	.	TGTGCCAGCAGCTTTTTAGCGGGAGGACAAGAGCAGTACTTC	CASSFLAGGQEQYF
TRBJ2-5	.	TRBV5-1	.	TGCGCCAGCAGCTTGGGAACAGGCCAAGAGACCCAGTACTTC	CASSLGTGQETQYF
TRBJ1-5	.	TRBV9	.	TGTGCCAGCAGCGCGGTGGGGGATCGGCAGCCCCAGCATTTT	CASSAVGDRQPQHF
TRBJ1-6	TRBD1	TRBV9	.	TGTGCCAGCAGCGTAGGGACAGGGGTGAATTCACCCCTCCACTTT	CASSVGTGVNSPLHF
TRBJ1-6	.	TRBV19	once	TGTGCCAGTACCCCGCGGGGGCAGGGTAATTCACCCCTCCACTTT	CASTPRGQGNSPLHF
TRBJ1-5	TRBD1	TRBV7-2	.	TGTGCCAGCAGCCCTCAGGGGGGGGGACAGCCCCAGCATTTT	CASSPQGGGQPQHF
TRBJ2-5	TRBD1	TRBV28	.	TGTGCCAGCAGTTTGGGACAGGCTAAGGAGACCCAGTACTTC	CASSLGQAKETQYF
TRBJ2-3	.	TRBV6-1	.	TGTGCCAGCAGTGACACGGGAAGCACAGATACGCAGTATTTT	CASSDTGSTDTQYF
TRBJ2-1	TRBD1	TRBV5-4	.	TGTGCCAGCAGCACAGGGACAGGCATGGCGGGCAATGAGCAGTTCTTC	CASSTGTGMAGNEQFF
TRBJ1-4	.	TRBV7-2	.	TGTGCCAGCAGCCGACAGGCTAATGAAAAACTGTTTTTT	CASSRQANEKLFF
TRBJ1-6	TRBD1	TRBV3-1/TRBV3-2	.	TGTGCCAGCAGCCATAGGGGGCTACAATCACCCCTCCACTTT	CASSHRGLQSPLHF
TRBJ1-1	.	TRBV4-2	.	TGTGCCAGCAGCCGGGGACCGGGATGGGATTACACTGAAGCTTTCTTT	CASSRGPGWDYTEAFF
TRBJ2-3	.	TRBV7-2	.	TGTGCCAGCAGCTTCACGGGTAGTGGAGATACGCAGTATTTT	CASSFTGSGDTQYF
TRBJ2-7	TRBD1	TRBV4-2	.	TGTGCCAGCAGCCAAGATCACGGGACAGGGAGAGCTTACGAGCAGTACTTC	CASSQDHGTGRAYEQYF
TRBJ2-1	TRBD2	TRBV6-5	.	TGTGCCAGCAGCGTGACTAGCGCCTACAATGAGCAGTTCTTC	CASSVTSAYNEQFF
TRBJ2-3	.	TRBV7-2	.	TGTGCCAGCAGCTTAGATTCCCAGGCCCCAGATACGCAGTATTTT	CASSLDSQAPDTQYF
TRBJ1-2	.	TRBV4-2	.	TGTGCCAGCAGCCAAGCGGGGGAGGGGGTCTATGGCTACACCTTC	CASSQAGEGVYGYTF
TRBJ2-1	TRBD2	TRBV6-2/TRBV6-3	.	TGTGCCAGCAGTTACGGGGCGGGAGCGGATGGCAATGAGCAGTTCTTC	CASSYGAGADGNEQFF
TRBJ2-7	.	TRBV4-2	.	TGTGCCAGCAGCCAAGGCTCCGAGCAGTACTTC	CASSQGSEQYF
TRBJ1-2	.	TRBV14	.	TGTGCCAGCATCCTGAGCAGGGCGGGCTATGGCTACACCTTC	CASILSRAGYGYTF
TRBJ2-1	.	TRBV4-1	.	TGCGCCAGCAGCCAGGGCGGAGCGAACAATGAGCAGTTCTTC	CASSQGGANNEQFF
TRBJ2-5	.	TRBV19	.	TGTGCCAGTAGTGCCACTGGCGACCGACCCCAAGAGACCCAGTACTTC	CASSATGDRPQETQYF
TRBJ2-1	TRBD2	TRBV7-2	.	TGTGCCAGCAACCCTAGCGGGAGCCTCCATGAGCAGTTCTTC	CASNPSGSLHEQFF
TRBJ1-2	.	TRBV19	.	TGTGCCAGTAGTACGCTGGAGCTCCTCGGCTATGGCTACACCTTC	CASSTLELLGYGYTF
TRBJ1-3	.	TRBV11-3	.	TGTGCCAGCAGCTTAGGCGGGAGCGGCTCTGGAAACACCATATATTTT	CASSLGGSGSGNTIYF
TRBJ2-1	.	TRBV7-9	.	TGTGCCAGCAGCTTAGCGGGACGTACGAGCTCCTACAATGAGCAGTTCTTC	CASSLAGRTSSYNEQFF
TRBJ2-1	TRBD2	TRBV4-1	.	TGCGCCAGCAGCCAAGTAGGGACTAGCGGGAACAATGAGCAGTTCTTC	CASSQVGTSGNNEQFF
TRBJ2-7	.	TRBV11-2	.	TGTGCCAGCAGCTTAGGGACAGGGAGGGGGACATCCTACGAGCAGTACTTC	CASSLGTGRGTSYEQYF